The next 7 T cell receptor beta chains were all read from a single sample in a study of cytomegalovirus exposure and HLA in healthy donors. TCRdb's table, derived via immunoSEQ multiplex PCR, lists solely in-frame clones and lacks some. Of about 160,000 clones listed, about four fifths are singletons. The material sequenced was PBMCs. These receptors all come from a man aged 25-45 years in good health and CMV-seropositive.

The V and J genes are TRBV4-3 and TRBJ1-3; 7 bases agree with TRBD1. The CDR3 has 15 residues. Germline trimming cut 0 bases from V and 2 bases from J; bases unmatched to any gene: 1. Germline-derived CDR1 and CDR2 are LGHNA and YSLEER. Here the CDR3 DNA reads TGCGCCAGCAGCCAAGATGGGACAGCTGGAAACACCATATATTTT. It specifies CASSQDGTAGNTIYF.

The CDR3, as DNA: TGTGCCAGCCTCTCGGGACAGGGCTATCGCACAGATACGCAGTATTTT. Encoded protein: CASLSGQGYRTDTQYF. This chain uses TRBV28 with TRBJ2-3, with 9 bases that match TRBD1. After removal of 8 bases from V and 1 base from J, the junction contained 10 bases not matched to a gene. Looked up from germline, CDR1 is MDHEN and CDR2 is SYDVKM. CDR3 length: 16 residues. Full variable domain (rest looked up from reference TRBV28 and TRBJ2-3): DVKVTQSSRYLVKRTGEKVFLECVQDMDHENMFWYRQDPGLGLRLIYFSYDVKMKEKGDIPEGYSVSREKKERFSLILESASTNQTSMYLCASLSGQGYRTDTQYFGPGTRLTVL.

The V and J genes are TRBV4-3 and TRBJ2-3, with a tentative D call TRBD1 (6 bases). Per germline, CDR1 LGHNA and CDR2 YSLEER. CDR3 length: 15 amino acids. V gave up 5 bases and J gave up 2 bases, with 14 bases separating them. This chain's CDR3 is CASSAGQLVTDTQYF. The CDR3 region has the DNA TGCGCCAGCAGCGCAGGACAGTTGGTCACAGATACGCAGTATTTT.

The V call is TRBV28, the J call TRBJ2-3, with D possibly being TRBD1 (5 bases). The CDR3 totals 16 residues. Looked up from germline, CDR1 is MDHEN and CDR2 is SYDVKM. Trimming took off 6 bases at V and 2 bases at J, with 18 bases between the two ends. The CDR3 bases are TGTGCCAGCAGGGTCGGTGGGGCCCACTTCACAGATACGCAGTATTTT. Translation gives CASRVGGAHFTDTQYF.

The chain couples TRBV7-2 to TRBJ1-3, with 11 nucleotides matching TRBD1. From germline, CDR1 is SGHTA and CDR2 FQGNSA. The V gene end was trimmed by 4 bases and the J gene end by 3 bases; junction bases not matched to a gene: 2. This CDR3 region has 15 residues. This CDR3 reads CASSSGTGGGNTIYF. The CDR3 coding sequence is TGTGCCAGCAGCTCCGGGACAGGGGGTGGAAACACCATATATTTT.

J is TRBJ2-5 and V is TRBV9, with D perhaps TRBD2 (6 bases). This CDR3 has 14 amino acids. Per germline, CDR1 SGDLS and CDR2 YYNGEE. Deletions cut 4 bases from V and 4 bases from J, with 14 bases between. The CDR3 loop reads CASSPTGRPETQYF. The CDR3 region has the DNA TGTGCCAGCAGCCCTACGGGGAGGCCAGAGACCCAGTACTTC.

The V and J genes are TRBV5-8 and TRBJ1-5; 7 bases fit TRBD1. After removal of 5 bases from V and 3 bases from J, the junction contained 8 bases not matched to a gene. CDR3 size: 15 residues. CDR1 and CDR2 (germline): SGHTS, YDEGEE. The CDR3: CASSSGQVHNQPQHF. The CDR3 DNA reads TGTGCCAGCAGTTCCGGACAGGTCCACAATCAGCCCCAGCATTTT.